The clone carrying this T cell receptor beta chain was seen many times. Coverage ceases 3 residues before the CDR3 finishes, and the germline J gene fills in the end. This sample is part of a study of T cell clonality in common variable immunodeficiency. Assay: immunoSEQ multiplex PCR; the TCRdb copy retains only in-frame clones and omits some. The sample was found to contain 44,000 or so clones, and every one recurs. The CDR3 length is 16 residues. Germline CDR1 reads MDHEN; CDR2 reads SYDVKM. The J segment lost 2 bases and the V segment lost 4 bases, leaving 6 bases of the junction unmatched. The TCR originated in a person between 18 and 75 years old in good health. The V gene is TRBV28, the J gene TRBJ2-3, with 10 bases that match TRBD2. Specimen: peripheral blood mononuclear cells. The covered CDR3 bases are TGTGCCAGCAGTTCTAGACTAGCGGGTTCCACAGATACG. Translated, it gives CASSSRLAGSTDT. The full CDR3 sequence reads CASSSRLAGSTDTQYF.